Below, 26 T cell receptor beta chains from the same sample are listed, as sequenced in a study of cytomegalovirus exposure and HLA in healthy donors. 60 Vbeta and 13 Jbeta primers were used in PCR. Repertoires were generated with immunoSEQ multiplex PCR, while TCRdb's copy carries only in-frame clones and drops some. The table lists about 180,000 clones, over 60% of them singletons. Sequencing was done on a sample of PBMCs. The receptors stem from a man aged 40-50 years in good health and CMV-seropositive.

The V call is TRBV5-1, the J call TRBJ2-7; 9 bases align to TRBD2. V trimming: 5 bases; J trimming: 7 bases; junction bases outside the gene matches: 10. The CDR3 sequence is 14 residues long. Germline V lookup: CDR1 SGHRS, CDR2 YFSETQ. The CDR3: CASRKREADGEQYF. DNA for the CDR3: TGCGCCAGCAGAAAGCGGGAGGCGGATGGGGAGCAGTACTTC.

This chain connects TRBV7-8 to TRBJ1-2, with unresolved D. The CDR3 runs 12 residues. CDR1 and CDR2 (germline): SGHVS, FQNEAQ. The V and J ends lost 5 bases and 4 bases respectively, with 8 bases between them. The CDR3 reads CASSVGIYGYTF. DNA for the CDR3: TGTGCCAGCAGCGTCGGGATCTATGGCTACACCTTC.

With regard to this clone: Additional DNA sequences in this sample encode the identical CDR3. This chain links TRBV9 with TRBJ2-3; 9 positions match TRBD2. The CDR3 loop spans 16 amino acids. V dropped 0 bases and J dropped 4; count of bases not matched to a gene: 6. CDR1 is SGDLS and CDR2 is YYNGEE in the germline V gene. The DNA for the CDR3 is TGTGCCAGCAGCGTAGAGGCTAGCGGGAACTCAGATACGCAGTATTTT. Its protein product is CASSVEASGNSDTQYF.

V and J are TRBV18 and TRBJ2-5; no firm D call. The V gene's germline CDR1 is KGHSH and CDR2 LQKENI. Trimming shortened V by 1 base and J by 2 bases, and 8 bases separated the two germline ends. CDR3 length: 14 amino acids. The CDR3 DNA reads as TGTGCCAGCTCACCACGGAGTACTCAAGAGACCCAGTACTTC. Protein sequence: CASSPRSTQETQYF.

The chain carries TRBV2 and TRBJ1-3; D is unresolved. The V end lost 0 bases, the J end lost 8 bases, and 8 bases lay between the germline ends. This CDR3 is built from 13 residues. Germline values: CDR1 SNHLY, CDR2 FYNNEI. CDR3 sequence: CASSEAPPYTIYF. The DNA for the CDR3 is TGTGCCAGCAGTGAAGCTCCTCCCTACACCATATATTTT. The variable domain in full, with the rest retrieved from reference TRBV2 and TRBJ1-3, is EPEVTQTPSHQVTQMGQEVILRCVPISNHLYFYWYRQILGQKVEFLVSFYNNEISEKSEIFDDQFSVERPDGSNFTLKIRSTKLEDSAMYFCASSEAPPYTIYFGEGSWLTVV.

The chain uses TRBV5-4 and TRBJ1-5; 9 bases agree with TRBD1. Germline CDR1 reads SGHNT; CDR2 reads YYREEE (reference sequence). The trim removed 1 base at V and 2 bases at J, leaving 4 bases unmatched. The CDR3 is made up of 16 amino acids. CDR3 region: CASSLTGQGRNQPQHF. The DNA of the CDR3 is TGTGCCAGCAGCTTGACGGGACAGGGCCGCAATCAGCCCCAGCATTTT.

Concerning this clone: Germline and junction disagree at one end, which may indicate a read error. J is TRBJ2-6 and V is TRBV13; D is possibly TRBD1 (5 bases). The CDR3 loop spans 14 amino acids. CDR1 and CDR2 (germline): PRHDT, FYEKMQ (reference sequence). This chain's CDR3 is CASSKVAGANGLTF. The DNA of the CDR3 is TGTGCCAGCAGTAAGGTAGCTGGGGCCAACGGCCTGACTTTC.

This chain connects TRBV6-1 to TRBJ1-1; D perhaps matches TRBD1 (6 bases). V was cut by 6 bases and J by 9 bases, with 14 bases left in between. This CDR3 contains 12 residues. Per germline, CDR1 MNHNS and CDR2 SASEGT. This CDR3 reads CASSERGQKAFF. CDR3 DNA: TGTGCCAGCAGCGAGAGGGGACAAAAAGCTTTCTTT.

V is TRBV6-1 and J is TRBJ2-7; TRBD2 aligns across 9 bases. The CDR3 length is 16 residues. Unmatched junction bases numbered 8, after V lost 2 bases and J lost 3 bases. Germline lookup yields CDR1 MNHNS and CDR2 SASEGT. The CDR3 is CASSERSGREGYEQYF. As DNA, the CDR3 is TGTGCCAGCAGTGAACGGTCGGGGCGGGAGGGCTACGAGCAGTACTTC.

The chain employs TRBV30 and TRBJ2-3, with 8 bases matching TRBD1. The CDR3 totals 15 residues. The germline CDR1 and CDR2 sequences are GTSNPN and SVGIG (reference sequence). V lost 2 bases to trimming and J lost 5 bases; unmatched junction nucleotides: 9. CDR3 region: CAWSSAGTGGDTQYF. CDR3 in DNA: TGTGCCTGGAGTTCCGCCGGGACAGGAGGAGATACGCAGTATTTT.

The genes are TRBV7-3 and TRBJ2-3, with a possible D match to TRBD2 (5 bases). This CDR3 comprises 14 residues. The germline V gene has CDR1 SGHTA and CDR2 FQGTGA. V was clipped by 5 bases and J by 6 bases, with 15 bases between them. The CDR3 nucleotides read TGTGCCAGCAGCCCCGGTCGGGGAGCCGATACGCAGTATTTT. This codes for CASSPGRGADTQYF.

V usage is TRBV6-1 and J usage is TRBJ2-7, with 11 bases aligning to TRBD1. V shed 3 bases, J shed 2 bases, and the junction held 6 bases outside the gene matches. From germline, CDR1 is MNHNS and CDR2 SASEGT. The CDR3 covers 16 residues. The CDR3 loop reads CASSERTGGITYEQYF. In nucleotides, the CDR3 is TGTGCCAGCAGTGAGAGGACAGGGGGCATCACCTACGAGCAGTACTTC.

The CDR3 nucleotides read TGTGCCAGTAGCATAGACAGGGGTGAAAAACTGTTTTTT. This encodes CASSIDRGEKLFF. This chain uses TRBV2 with TRBJ1-4; 8 bases align to TRBD1. This CDR3 has 13 amino acids. Germline values: CDR1 SNHLY, CDR2 FYNNEI. J gave up 7 bases and V 9 bases, and 7 bases lay outside the gene matches. The whole variable domain, remainder taken from reference TRBV2 and TRBJ1-4, is EPEVTQTPSHQVTQMGQEVILRCVPISNHLYFYWYRQILGQKVEFLVSFYNNEISEKSEIFDDQFSVERPDGSNFTLKIRSTKLEDSAMYFCASSIDRGEKLFFGSGTQLSVL.

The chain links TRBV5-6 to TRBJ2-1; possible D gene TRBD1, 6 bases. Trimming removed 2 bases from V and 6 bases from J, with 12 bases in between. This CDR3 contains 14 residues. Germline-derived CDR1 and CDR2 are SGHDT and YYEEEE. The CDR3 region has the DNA TGTGCCAGCAGCTTCGACCCGACAGGCAATGAGCAGTTCTTC. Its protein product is CASSFDPTGNEQFF.

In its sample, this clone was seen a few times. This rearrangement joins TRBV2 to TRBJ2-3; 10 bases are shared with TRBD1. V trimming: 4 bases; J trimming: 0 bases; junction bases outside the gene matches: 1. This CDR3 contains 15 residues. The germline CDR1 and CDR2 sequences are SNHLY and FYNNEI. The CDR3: CASSGQGASTDTQYF. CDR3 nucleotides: TGTGCCAGCAGTGGACAGGGGGCCAGCACAGATACGCAGTATTTT.

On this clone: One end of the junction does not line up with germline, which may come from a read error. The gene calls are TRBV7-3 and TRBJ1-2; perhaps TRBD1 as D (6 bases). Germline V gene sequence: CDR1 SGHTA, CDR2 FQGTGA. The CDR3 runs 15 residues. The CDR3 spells CASSSGQPGDYDYTF. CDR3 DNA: TGTGCCAGCAGCTCCGGACAGCCCGGTGACTATGACTACACCTTC.

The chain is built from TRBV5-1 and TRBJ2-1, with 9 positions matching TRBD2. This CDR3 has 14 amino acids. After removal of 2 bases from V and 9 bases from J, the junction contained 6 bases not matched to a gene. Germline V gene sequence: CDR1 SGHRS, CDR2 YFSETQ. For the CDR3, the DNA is TGCGCCAGCAGCTTATTTGCGGGAGGGGCTGAGCAGTTCTTC. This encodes CASSLFAGGAEQFF.

CDR3 amino acids: CASSLAVLNTEAFF. CDR3 nucleotides: TGCGCCAGCAGCTTGGCGGTTTTAAACACTGAAGCTTTCTTT. The chain has TRBV5-1 and TRBJ1-1; D call uncertain. This CDR3 spans 14 amino acids. Germline CDR1 reads SGHRS; CDR2 reads YFSETQ. Trimming took off 0 bases at V and 2 bases at J, with 8 bases between the two ends. The whole variable domain, remainder taken from reference TRBV5-1 and TRBJ1-1, is KAGVTQTPRYLIKTRGQQVTLSCSPISGHRSVSWYQQTPGQGLQFLFEYFSETQRNKGNFPGRFSGRQFSNSRSEMNVSTLELGDSALYLCASSLAVLNTEAFFGQGTRLTVV.

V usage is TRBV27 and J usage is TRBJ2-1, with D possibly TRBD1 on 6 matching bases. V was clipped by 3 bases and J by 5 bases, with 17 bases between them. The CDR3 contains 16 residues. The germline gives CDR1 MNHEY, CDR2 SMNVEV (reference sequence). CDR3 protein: CASSFRQGYGNNEQFF. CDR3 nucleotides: TGTGCCAGCAGTTTTCGCCAGGGGTACGGAAACAATGAGCAGTTCTTC.

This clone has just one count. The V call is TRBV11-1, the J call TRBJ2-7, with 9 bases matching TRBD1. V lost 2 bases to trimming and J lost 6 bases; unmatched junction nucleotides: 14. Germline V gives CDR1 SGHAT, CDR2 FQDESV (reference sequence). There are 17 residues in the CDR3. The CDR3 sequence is CASSLITGGVTDGEQYF. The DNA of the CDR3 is TGTGCCAGCAGCTTAATCACAGGGGGCGTAACTGACGGCGAGCAGTACTTC. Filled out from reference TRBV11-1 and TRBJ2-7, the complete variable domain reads EAEVAQSPRYKITEKSQAVAFWCDPISGHATLYWYRQILGQGPELLVQFQDESVVDDSQLPKDRFSAERLKGVDSTLKIQPAELGDSAMYLCASSLITGGVTDGEQYFGPGTRLTVT.

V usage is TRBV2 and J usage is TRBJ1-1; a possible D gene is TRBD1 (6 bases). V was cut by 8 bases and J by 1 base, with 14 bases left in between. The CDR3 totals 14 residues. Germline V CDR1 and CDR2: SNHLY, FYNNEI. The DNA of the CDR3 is TGTGCCAGCTTCCCGAAGGACAGGAACACTGAAGCTTTCTTT. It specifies CASFPKDRNTEAFF.

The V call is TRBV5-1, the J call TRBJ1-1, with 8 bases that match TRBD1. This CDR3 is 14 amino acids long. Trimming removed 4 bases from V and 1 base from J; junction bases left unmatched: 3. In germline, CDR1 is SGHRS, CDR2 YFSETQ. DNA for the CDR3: TGCGCCAGCAGCACGGACAGGGCGAACACTGAAGCTTTCTTT. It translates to CASSTDRANTEAFF.

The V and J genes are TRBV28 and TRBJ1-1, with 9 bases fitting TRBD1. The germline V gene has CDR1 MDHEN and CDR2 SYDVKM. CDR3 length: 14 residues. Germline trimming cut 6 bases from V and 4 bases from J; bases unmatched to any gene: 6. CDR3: CASSTGQGSTEAFF. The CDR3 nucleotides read TGTGCCAGCAGCACCGGACAGGGGTCCACTGAAGCTTTCTTT.

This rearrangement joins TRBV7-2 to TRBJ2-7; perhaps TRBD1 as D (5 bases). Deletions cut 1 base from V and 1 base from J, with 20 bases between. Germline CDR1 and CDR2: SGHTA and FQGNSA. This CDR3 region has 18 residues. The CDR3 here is CASSLGPAGPLGSYEQYF. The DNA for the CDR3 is TGTGCCAGCAGCTTAGGCCCTGCAGGGCCCCTCGGGTCCTACGAGCAGTACTTC.

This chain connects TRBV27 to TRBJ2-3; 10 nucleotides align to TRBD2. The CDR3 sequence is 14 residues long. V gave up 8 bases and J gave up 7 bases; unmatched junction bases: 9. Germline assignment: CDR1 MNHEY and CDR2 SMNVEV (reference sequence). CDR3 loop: CASRFSSGSNTQYF. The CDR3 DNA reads TGTGCCAGCCGCTTCTCTAGCGGGAGTAATACGCAGTATTTT.

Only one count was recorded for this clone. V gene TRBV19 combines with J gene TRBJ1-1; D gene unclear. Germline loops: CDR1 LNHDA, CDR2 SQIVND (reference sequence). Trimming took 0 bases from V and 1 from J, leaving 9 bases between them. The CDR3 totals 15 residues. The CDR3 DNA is TGTGCCAGTAGTATAGATCCGGAGTGGAACACTGAAGCTTTCTTT. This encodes CASSIDPEWNTEAFF.